The next 3 T cell receptor beta chains were all read from a single sample in a study of cytomegalovirus exposure and HLA in healthy donors. PCR employed 60 Vbeta and 13 Jbeta primers. Assay used: immunoSEQ multiplex PCR; TCRdb lists only in-frame clones, some missing. With approximately 100,000 clones in the sample, the ten largest clones hold approximately 0.6%. Source material: PBMCs. The receptors derive from a man aged 45 to 65 in good health and CMV-seronegative.

CDR3 protein: CSVEAQGDTEAFF. Here the CDR3 DNA reads TGCAGCGTTGAAGCCCAGGGGGACACTGAAGCTTTCTTT. The gene calls are TRBV29-1 and TRBJ1-1; TRBD1 matches at 7 bases. This CDR3 region has 13 residues. Germline V gene data show CDR1 as SQVTM and CDR2 as ANQGSEA. Trimming cost V 1 base and J 3 bases; bases outside gene matches: 2.

The V gene is TRBV6-1, the J gene TRBJ1-5; 9 bases match TRBD1. The V and J ends lost 9 bases and 6 bases, in that order; junction bases with no gene match: 9. This CDR3 has 14 amino acids. Germline V gene data show CDR1 as MNHNS and CDR2 as SASEGT. The CDR3 is CASARDRAGQPQHF. CDR3 nucleotide sequence: TGTGCCAGTGCGAGGGACAGGGCCGGTCAGCCCCAGCATTTT.

The genes are TRBV19 and TRBJ2-7, with 8 bases that match TRBD1. The CDR3 length is 16 residues. With V trimmed by 3 bases and J by 4 bases, 11 bases remained unmatched. CDR1 is LNHDA and CDR2 is SQIVND in the germline V gene (reference sequence). As DNA, the CDR3 is TGTGCCAGTAGTATTGGGCCGACAGGGGCCCCTTACGAGCAGTACTTC. Amino acid sequence: CASSIGPTGAPYEQYF.